The rows below give T cell receptor beta chains drawn from one sample of a study of T cell repertoires in cytomegalovirus infection. For these receptors, no antigen is known. TCRdb processed the reads anew with MiXCR; each CDR3 protein has one entry. The table lists about half a million distinct CDR3 sequences, under 55% of them singletons, with about 45% in the top ten. Sequences were derived from cultured PBMCs, sampled from culture after CMV antigen stimulation. These receptors were collected from a human donor in good health (CMV status not recorded). Some clones in this sample may be carry-over from other donors' samples. The CDR3 runs from the conserved cysteine through the conserved F or W. The D gene is left open where the match is weak. Clone size is stated in some rows and not others, as once, few, many or a class when expanded.

j_gene: TRBJ2-3
v_gene: TRBV6-1
abundance: -
d_gene: -
CDR3aa: CASSEVHPGEGDTQYF
CDR3nt: TGTGCCAGCAGTGAAGTGCACCCGGGGGAAGGAGATACGCAGTATTTT

j_gene: TRBJ1-2
v_gene: TRBV27
abundance: -
d_gene: TRBD1
CDR3aa: CASTPGQGFYGYTF
CDR3nt: TGTGCCAGCACCCCCGGACAGGGCTTCTATGGCTACACCTTC

j_gene: TRBJ2-1
v_gene: TRBV11-2
abundance: -
d_gene: -
CDR3aa: CASSPGAEGAMNEQFF
CDR3nt: TGTGCCAGCAGCCCGGGGGCGGAGGGGGCGATGAATGAGCAGTTCTTC

j_gene: TRBJ1-2
v_gene: TRBV7-2
abundance: -
d_gene: -
CDR3aa: CASSFRGWYGYTF
CDR3nt: TGTGCCAGCAGCTTTCGGGGGTGGTATGGCTACACCTTC

j_gene: TRBJ2-2
v_gene: TRBV27
abundance: -
d_gene: -
CDR3aa: CASSLWAISGTGELFF
CDR3nt: TGTGCCAGCAGTTTATGGGCGATCTCGGGCACCGGGGAGCTGTTTTTT

j_gene: TRBJ2-1
v_gene: TRBV7-2
abundance: few
d_gene: TRBD2
CDR3aa: CASSSSGGAAEQFF
CDR3nt: TGTGCCAGCAGCTCTAGCGGGGGGGCCGCTGAGCAGTTCTTC

j_gene: TRBJ1-4
v_gene: TRBV7-9
abundance: -
d_gene: -
CDR3aa: CASSFGPGSATNEKLFF
CDR3nt: TGTGCCAGCAGCTTTGGACCCGGATCCGCAACTAATGAAAAACTGTTTTTT

j_gene: TRBJ2-7
v_gene: TRBV20-1
abundance: -
d_gene: -
CDR3aa: CSATLNSYEQYF
CDR3nt: TGCAGTGCTACCTTAAACTCCTACGAGCAGTACTTC

j_gene: TRBJ2-3
v_gene: TRBV12-5
abundance: -
d_gene: -
CDR3aa: CASAFTDTQYF
CDR3nt: TGTGCTAGTGCCTTCACAGATACGCAGTATTTT

j_gene: TRBJ1-5
v_gene: TRBV20-1
abundance: few
d_gene: -
CDR3aa: CSARRTNQPQHF
CDR3nt: TGCAGTGCTAGGAGAACCAATCAGCCCCAGCATTTT

j_gene: TRBJ2-5
v_gene: TRBV25-1
abundance: -
d_gene: -
CDR3aa: CASTLDSNQETQYF
CDR3nt: TGTGCCAGCACCTTGGACAGCAACCAAGAGACCCAGTACTTC